This T cell receptor beta chain was identified in a study of shared clonotypes between healthy human individuals. Study observations and caveats: Depth of sequencing was expected to influence donor clonotype sharing.

V was clipped by 1 base and J by 2 bases, with 2 bases between them. Looked up from germline, CDR1 is SGHRS and CDR2 is YFSETQ. The CDR3 runs 12 residues. This clone turned up a few times. Its antigen remains unknown. The sample holds other DNA sequences that translate to the same CDR3. Researchers divided each subset's genomic DNA evenly across several immunoSEQ plates. The authors' processing: Junction-only sequences produced by ImmunoSEQ had no quality scores, so filtering differed. Sequenced by immunoSEQ multiplex PCR; TCRdb stores in-frame clones only, minus some. Clonal size and the V and J genes are those of that table, whereas D and trimming came from the DNA. The sample contains approximately 980,000 clones, 76% of which appear only once.

This receptor was identified in a man aged 18 to 29 in good health. Sequences were obtained from memory CD4+ T cells sorted from blood. Indicated subset: CD45RA-negative fraction. The gene calls are TRBV5-1 and TRBJ2-3; D unresolved. The CDR3 nucleotides read TGCGCCAGCAGCTTGATCACAGATACGCAGTATTTT. Its protein is CASSLITDTQYF.